This entry features one TCR beta chain sequence. This sample stems from a study of control samples from healthy donors and cancer patients. Libraries were prepared by immunoSEQ multiplex PCR; TCRdb keeps only in-frame clonotypes and omits some of them. The sample includes around 110,000 clones, 88% of them seen just once. CDR1 and CDR2 from the germline V gene are SEHNR and FQNEAQ (reference sequence). This CDR3 region has 14 residues. V was cut by 8 bases and J by 3 bases, with 17 bases left in between. Sequenced input: blood. The clonotype comes from a woman in her sixties or seventies in good health. The V gene is TRBV7-9, the J gene TRBJ2-7; TRBD2 might be the D (5 bases). The CDR3: CASSPRASNYEQYF. In nucleotides, the CDR3 is TGTGCCAGCTCCCCGCGGGCTTCGAACTACGAGCAGTACTTC.